This TCR beta chain was recorded in a study of cytomegalovirus exposure and HLA in healthy donors. The PCR contained 60 Vbeta and 13 Jbeta primers. Some clones are missing from TCRdb's copy, which holds only in-frame ones; the method was immunoSEQ multiplex PCR. The data hold a few hundred thousand clones, with about four fifths observed a single time. The study's findings and limits: A few V segments could not be told apart, such as TRBV6-2 and TRBV6-3, and were left out.

As for this clone: Its target is unknown.

After removal of 2 bases from V and 7 bases from J, the junction contained 7 bases not matched to a gene. The V gene's germline CDR1 is KGHSH and CDR2 LQKENI. This CDR3 region has 16 residues. This chain joins TRBV18 and TRBJ1-5; 11 positions agree with TRBD1. The source is a girl aged 2-9 years in good health and CMV-seronegative. The sequenced sample was PBMCs. CDR3 DNA sequence: TGTGCCAGCTCACCAGAGGGGACAGGGGGTCGGCAGCCCCAGCATTTT. It codes for CASSPEGTGGRQPQHF.